This T cell receptor beta chain was sequenced during a study of cytomegalovirus exposure and HLA in healthy donors. Only in-frame clones appear in the TCRdb table, and some are missing; sequencing was by immunoSEQ multiplex PCR. The sample has 150,000 to 200,000 clones; 70% to 90% are singletons. J was trimmed by 4 bases and V by 2 bases; bases with no gene match: 7. The CDR3 length is 15 residues. Per germline, CDR1 MDHEN and CDR2 SYDVKM. The chain joins TRBV28 to TRBJ2-7, with TRBD1 matching 8 bases. The specimen sequenced was PBMCs. The sequence was obtained from a man younger than 45 in good health and CMV-seropositive. The DNA for the CDR3 is TGTGCCAGCAGTTTAGAGGGCAGGGGGCCGTACGAGCAGTACTTC. Its translation is CASSLEGRGPYEQYF.